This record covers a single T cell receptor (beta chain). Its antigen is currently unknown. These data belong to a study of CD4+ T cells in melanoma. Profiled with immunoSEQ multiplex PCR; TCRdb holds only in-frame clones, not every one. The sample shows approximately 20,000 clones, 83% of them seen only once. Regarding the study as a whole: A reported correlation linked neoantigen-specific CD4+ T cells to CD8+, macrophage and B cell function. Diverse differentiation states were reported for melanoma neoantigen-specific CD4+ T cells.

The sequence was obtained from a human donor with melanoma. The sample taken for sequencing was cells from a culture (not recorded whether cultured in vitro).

CDR3 DNA sequence: TGTGCCAGCAGTGACGGCAGGGGATGGGATCAGCCCCAGCATTTT. This codes for CASSDGRGWDQPQHF. The chain carries TRBV2 and TRBJ1-5; possibly TRBD1 for D (6 bases). This CDR3 region has 15 residues. Germline CDR1 and CDR2: SNHLY and FYNNEI. V lost 3 bases to trimming and J lost 5 bases, with 14 bases between them.